This T cell receptor beta chain was sequenced in a study of CD4 T cells in relation to SARS-CoV-2 and coronaviruses. The study's findings and limits: Memory recall responses, not primary responses primed in culture, are what the assay detects. Approximately 65% of donors had memory CD4+ clonotypes crossrecognizing SARS-CoV-2 and common cold coronavirus spike. Crossreactivity was assessed only for spike protein, not other viral proteins.

TCRdb's copy holds only in-frame clones and misses some; the assay was immunoSEQ multiplex PCR. The table includes about 64,000 clones, approximately 94% detected once. As concerns this clone: Antigen unknown.

Germline V lookup: CDR1 KGHDR, CDR2 SFDVKD. This CDR3 is built from 16 residues. V dropped 5 bases and J dropped 4; count of bases not matched to a gene: 7. The unexposed donors gave CD4+ T cells in about 2011-2018, prior to COVID-19. The chain joins TRBV24-1 to TRBJ2-1, with 10 bases identical to TRBD1. The sequence was collected from a human donor in good health. Source material: naive CD4+ T cells from PBMCs. Subset noted: naive CD4+ T cells isolated by negative enrichment. This CDR3 is CATSAGTGVRYNEQFF. Written as DNA, the CDR3 is TGTGCCACCAGTGCCGGGACAGGGGTCCGATACAATGAGCAGTTCTTC.